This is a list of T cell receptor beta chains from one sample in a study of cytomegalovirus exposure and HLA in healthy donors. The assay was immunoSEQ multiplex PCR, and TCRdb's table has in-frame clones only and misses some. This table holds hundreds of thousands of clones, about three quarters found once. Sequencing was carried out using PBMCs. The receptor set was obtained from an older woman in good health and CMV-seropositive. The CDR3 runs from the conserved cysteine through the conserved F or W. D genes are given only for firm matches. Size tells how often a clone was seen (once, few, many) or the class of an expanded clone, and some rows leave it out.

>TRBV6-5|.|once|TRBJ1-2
TGTGCCAGCACCGCGGGGGGAGAGCGCTACACCTTC
CASTAGGERYTF
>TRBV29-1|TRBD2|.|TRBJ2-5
TGCAGCGTTGAGGTAGCTAGCGGTGTTCAGTACTTC
CSVEVASGVQYF
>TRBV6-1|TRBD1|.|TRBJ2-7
TGTGCCAGCAAGAGGACAGGGCCCGAGCAGTACTTC
CASKRTGPEQYF
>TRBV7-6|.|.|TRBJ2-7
TGTGCCAGCAGCTTTGGCAGCTCCTACGAGCAGTACTTC
CASSFGSSYEQYF
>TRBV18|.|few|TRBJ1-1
TGTGCCAGCTCAATCCTACAGGCGATGAACACTGAAGCTTTCTTT
CASSILQAMNTEAFF
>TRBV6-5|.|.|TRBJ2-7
TGTGCCAGCAGCCTAGGGACTGGGACCTACGAGCAGTACTTC
CASSLGTGTYEQYF
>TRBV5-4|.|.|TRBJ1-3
TGTGCCAGCAGCTTCGGCGGAAGACGAAACACCATATATTTT
CASSFGGRRNTIYF
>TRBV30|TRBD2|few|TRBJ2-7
TGTGCCTGGAGTAGGGGACTAGCGTGGTACGAGCAGTACTTC
CAWSRGLAWYEQYF
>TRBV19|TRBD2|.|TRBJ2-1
TGTGCCACTACGGGACTAGCGAACAATGAGCAGTTCTTC
CATTGLANNEQFF
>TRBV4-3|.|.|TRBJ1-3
TGCGCCAGCAGCCAAGGCCGACAGGTTTGGGGCTCTGGAAACACCATATATTTT
CASSQGRQVWGSGNTIYF
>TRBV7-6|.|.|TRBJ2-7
TGTGCCAGCAGCTTAATCGTGCGGGGTTGCGAGCAGTACTTC
CASSLIVRGCEQYF
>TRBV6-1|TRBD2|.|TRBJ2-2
TGTGCCAGCAGTGAAGGTGCTAGCGGACGATACACCGGGGAGCTGTTTTTT
CASSEGASGRYTGELFF
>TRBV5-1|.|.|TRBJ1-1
TGCGCCAGCAGCCACCGTCCGGGAACAAACACTGAAGCTTTCTTT
CASSHRPGTNTEAFF
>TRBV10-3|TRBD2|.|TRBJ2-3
TGTGCCATTAAGGGGACTAGCGGAACCTATAGCACAGATACGCAGTATTTT
CAIKGTSGTYSTDTQYF
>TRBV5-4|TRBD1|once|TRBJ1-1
TGTGCCAGCAGACCCGAGGACAGGGACACTGAAGCTTTCTTT
CASRPEDRDTEAFF
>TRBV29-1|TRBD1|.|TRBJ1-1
TGCAGCGGCACGGGACAGTCGACCACTGAAGCTTTCTTT
CSGTGQSTTEAFF
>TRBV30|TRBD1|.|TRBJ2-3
TGTGCCTGGAGTCTGGACAGGGTCACAGATACGCAGTATTTT
CAWSLDRVTDTQYF
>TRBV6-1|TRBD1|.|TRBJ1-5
TGTGCCAGCACAGGGGGCGGGGAGCCCCAGCATTTT
CASTGGGEPQHF
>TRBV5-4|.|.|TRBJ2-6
TGTGCCAGCAGCTCCCGTGAGTGGTCTGGGGCCAACGTCCTGACTTTC
CASSSREWSGANVLTF
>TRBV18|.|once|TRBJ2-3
TGTGCCAGCTCACCACCGCTAGACCGATCCCTTTGGACAGATACGCAGTATTTT
CASSPPLDRSLWTDTQYF
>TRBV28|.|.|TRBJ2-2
TGTGCCAGCAGCCGCGGGACAGCCAACACCGGGGAGCTGTTTTTT
CASSRGTANTGELFF
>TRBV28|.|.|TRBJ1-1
TGTGCCAGCAGTTTAGGTAACAGGATTGAAGCTTTCTTT
CASSLGNRIEAFF
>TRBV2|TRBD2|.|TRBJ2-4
TGTGCCAGCGGGGAACTAGCGGGAAACATTCAGTACTTC
CASGELAGNIQYF
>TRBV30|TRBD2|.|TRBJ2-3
TGTGCCTGGAGTACTGGCGGGGGGATTGCGCAGTATTTT
CAWSTGGGIAQYF
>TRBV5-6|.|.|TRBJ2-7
TGTGCCAGCAGGAGCGGTAGCTCCTACGAGCAGTACTTC
CASRSGSSYEQYF
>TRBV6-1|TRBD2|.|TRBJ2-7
TGTGCCAGCAGTGAAATGTGGGGGGGGAACGAGCAGTACTTC
CASSEMWGGNEQYF
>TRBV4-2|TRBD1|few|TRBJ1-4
TGTGCCAGCAGCCAAGTGGGTGGACAGGGCAATGAAAAACTGTTTTTT
CASSQVGGQGNEKLFF
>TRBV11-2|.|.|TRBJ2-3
TGTGCCAGCAGCTTAGTATTTGGGGGGGCCCCCACAGATACGCAGTATTTT
CASSLVFGGAPTDTQYF
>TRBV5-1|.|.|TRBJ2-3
TGCGCCAGCGGGACAACGCAGCGGGATACGCAGTATTTT
CASGTTQRDTQYF
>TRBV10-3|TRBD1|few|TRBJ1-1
TGTGCCATAAATCACGGACAGGTCTACACTGAAGCTTTCTTT
CAINHGQVYTEAFF
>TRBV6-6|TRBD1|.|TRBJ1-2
TGTGCCAGCAGAACGACAGGGGGCCATGGCTACACCTTC
CASRTTGGHGYTF
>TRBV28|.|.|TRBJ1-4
TGTGCCAGCACTCAGGGGAATGAAAAACTGTTTTTT
CASTQGNEKLFF
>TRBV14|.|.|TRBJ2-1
TGTGCCAGCAGCCAATTGGGTGGGAGCTCCTACAATGAGCAGTTCTTC
CASSQLGGSSYNEQFF
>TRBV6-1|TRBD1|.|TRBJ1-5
TGTGCCAGCAGTGAAAGACAGGGGATAGGACAGCCCCAGCATTTT
CASSERQGIGQPQHF
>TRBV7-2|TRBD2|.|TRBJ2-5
TGTGCCAGCAGCTTAGAATCGGGAGGCCACGGGAAGACCCAGTACTTC
CASSLESGGHGKTQYF
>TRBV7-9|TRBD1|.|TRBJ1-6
TGTGCCAGCAGCTTGGTGTGGACAGGGAATGATTCACCCCTCCACTTT
CASSLVWTGNDSPLHF
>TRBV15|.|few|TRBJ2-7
TGTGCCACCAGTTACGATCCAGGTCCCTCCTACGAGCAGTACTTC
CATSYDPGPSYEQYF
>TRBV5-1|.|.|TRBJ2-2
TGCGCCAGCAGCTATGGTCGGACAGCTAACACCGGGGAGCTGTTTTTT
CASSYGRTANTGELFF
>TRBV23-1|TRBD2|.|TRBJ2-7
TGCGCCAGCAGTCAATCTTCCTACAGGGGCGGGAGGGTCGACGAGCAGTACTTC
CASSQSSYRGGRVDEQYF
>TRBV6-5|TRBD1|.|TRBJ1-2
TGTGCCAGCAGCAGGACAGGGTCGCACTATGGCTACACCTTC
CASSRTGSHYGYTF
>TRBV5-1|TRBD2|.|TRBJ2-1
TGCGCCAGCAGCTTACTTACTAGCGGGGGGGCGCGGGGTGCTAACAATGAGCAGTTCTTC
CASSLLTSGGARGANNEQFF
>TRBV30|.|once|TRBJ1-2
TGTGCCTGGAGTACACATCCGAGCTACACCTTC
CAWSTHPSYTF
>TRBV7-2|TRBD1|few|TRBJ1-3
TGTGCCAGCAGCTCACAGGGGGCGACTGGAAACACCATATATTTT
CASSSQGATGNTIYF
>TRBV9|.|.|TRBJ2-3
TGTGCCAGCAGCGTATCTCCCAGCGTAAACACAGATACGCAGTATTTT
CASSVSPSVNTDTQYF
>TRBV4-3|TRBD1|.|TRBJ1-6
TGCGCCAGCAGCCAAGTTTCCGTAAGACAGGGTGAAAATTCACCCCTCCACTTT
CASSQVSVRQGENSPLHF
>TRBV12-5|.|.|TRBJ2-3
TGTGCTAGTGGCACCGGACTTACGACTGGGGATACGCAGTATTTT
CASGTGLTTGDTQYF
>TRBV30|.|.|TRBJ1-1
TGTGCTTTCATTCCGAACACTGAAGCTTTCTTT
CAFIPNTEAFF
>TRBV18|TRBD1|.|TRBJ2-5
TGTGCCAGCTCACCAAGACAGGGGACGGGAGAGACCCAGTACTTC
CASSPRQGTGETQYF
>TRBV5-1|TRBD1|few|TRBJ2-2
TGCGCCAGCAGCTTCCCAGGGGGCTCCGGGGAGCTGTTTTTT
CASSFPGGSGELFF
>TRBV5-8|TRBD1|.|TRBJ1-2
TGTGCCAGCAGCTTACGGGACAGGGTTAATGATGGCTACACCTTC
CASSLRDRVNDGYTF